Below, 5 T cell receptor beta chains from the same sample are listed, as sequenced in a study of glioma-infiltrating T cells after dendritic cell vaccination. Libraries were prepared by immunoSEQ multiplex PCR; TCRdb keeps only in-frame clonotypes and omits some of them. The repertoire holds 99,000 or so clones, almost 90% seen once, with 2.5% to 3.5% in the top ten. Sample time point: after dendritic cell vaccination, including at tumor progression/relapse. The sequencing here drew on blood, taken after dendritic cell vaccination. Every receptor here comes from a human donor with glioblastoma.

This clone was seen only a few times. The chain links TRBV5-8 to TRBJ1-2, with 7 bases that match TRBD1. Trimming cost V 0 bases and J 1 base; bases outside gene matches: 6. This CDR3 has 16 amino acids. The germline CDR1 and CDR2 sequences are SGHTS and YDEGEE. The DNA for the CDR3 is TGTGCCAGCAGCTTGGTGGCAGGGGGAGATAACTATGGCTACACCTTC. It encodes CASSLVAGGDNYGYTF.

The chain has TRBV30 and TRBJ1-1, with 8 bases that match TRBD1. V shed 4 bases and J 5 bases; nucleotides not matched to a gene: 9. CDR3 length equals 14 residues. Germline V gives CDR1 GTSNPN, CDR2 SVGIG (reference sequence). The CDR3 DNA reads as TGTGCCTGGATTCCGGACAGGGTAGGAACTGAAGCTTTCTTT. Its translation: CAWIPDRVGTEAFF.

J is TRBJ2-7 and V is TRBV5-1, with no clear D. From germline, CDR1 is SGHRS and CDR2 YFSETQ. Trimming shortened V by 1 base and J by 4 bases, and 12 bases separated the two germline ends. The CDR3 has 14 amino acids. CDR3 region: CASSLTAGGYEQYF. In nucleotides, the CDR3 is TGCGCCAGCAGCTTGACGGCAGGTGGTTACGAGCAGTACTTC.

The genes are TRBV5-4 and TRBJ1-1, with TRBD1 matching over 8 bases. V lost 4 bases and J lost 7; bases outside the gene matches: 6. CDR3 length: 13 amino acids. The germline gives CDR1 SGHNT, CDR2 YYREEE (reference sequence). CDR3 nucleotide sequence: TGTGCCAGCAGCGTGGGGACAGGCAATGAAGCTTTCTTT. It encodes CASSVGTGNEAFF.

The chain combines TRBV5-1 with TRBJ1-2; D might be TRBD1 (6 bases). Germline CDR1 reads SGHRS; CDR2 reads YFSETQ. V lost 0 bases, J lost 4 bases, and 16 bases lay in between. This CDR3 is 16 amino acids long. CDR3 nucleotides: TGCGCCAGCAGCTTGGAGGGTTCAGGGGCCATCTATGGCTACACCTTC. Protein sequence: CASSLEGSGAIYGYTF.